This TCR beta chain was identified during a study of identifying expanded T cells in peripheral blood. Only in-frame clones appear in the TCRdb table, and some are missing; sequencing was by immunoSEQ multiplex PCR. This sample yields 75,000 to 95,000 clones, of which about 88% are seen a single time; around 2.8% belongs to the top ten. The V end lost 4 bases, the J end lost 2 bases, and 12 bases lay between the germline ends. Germline V gives CDR1 SGHNT, CDR2 YYREEE (reference sequence). This CDR3 is 14 amino acids long. The specimen was blood. The V and J genes are TRBV5-4 and TRBJ1-1; D is perhaps TRBD1 (5 bases). The TCR originated in a person aged 18 to 70 in good health. The CDR3 DNA reads as TGTGCCAGCAGCCCCCAGGGACTTAACACTGAAGCTTTCTTT. Residues: CASSPQGLNTEAFF.